What follows describes a single TCR beta chain. Antigen specificity is unknown. The sample comes from a study of cytomegalovirus exposure and HLA in healthy donors. Study at large: Most donors, just over 80% of a few hundred genotyped, fell in the Caucasian-associated ancestry cluster.

Study-wide points: A later analysis associated under 20,000 TCR beta sequences with HLA alleles at a 0.05 false discovery rate.

V shed 7 bases and J 7 bases; nucleotides not matched to a gene: 12. Germline loops: CDR1 MNHNY, CDR2 SVGAGI (reference sequence). The CDR3 consists of 16 residues. PCR was performed using 60 Vbeta and 13 Jbeta primers. Clones were sequenced by immunoSEQ multiplex PCR, and TCRdb holds only the in-frame ones, with some missing. The repertoire includes roughly 68,000 clones, around 75% of them detected once, and about 8% sits in the top ten. The chain combines TRBV6-6 with TRBJ1-4, with 10 bases matching TRBD1. This sequence originates from a woman between 25 and 40 years old in good health and CMV-seropositive. Sequencing was done on a sample of PBMCs. The CDR3 here is CASTPGTGARVEKLFF. In nucleotides, the CDR3 is TGTGCCAGCACCCCCGGGACAGGGGCTCGCGTTGAAAAACTGTTTTTT.